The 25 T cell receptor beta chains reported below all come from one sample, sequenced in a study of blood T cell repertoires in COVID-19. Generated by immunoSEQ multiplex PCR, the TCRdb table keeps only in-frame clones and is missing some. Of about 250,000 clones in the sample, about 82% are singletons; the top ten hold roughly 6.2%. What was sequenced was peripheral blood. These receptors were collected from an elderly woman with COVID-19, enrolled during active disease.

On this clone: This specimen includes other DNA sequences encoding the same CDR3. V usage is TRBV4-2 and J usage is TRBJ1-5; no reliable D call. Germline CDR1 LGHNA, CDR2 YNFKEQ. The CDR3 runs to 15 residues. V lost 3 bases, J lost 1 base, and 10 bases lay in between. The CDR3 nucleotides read TGTGCCAGCAGCCAGGATGGAGGGAGCAATCAGCCCCAGCATTTT. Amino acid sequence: CASSQDGGSNQPQHF.

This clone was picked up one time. The CDR3 is CASSTLSTEAFF. The CDR3 DNA is TGTGCCAGCTCCACATTAAGCACTGAAGCTTTCTTT. This chain uses TRBV18 with TRBJ1-1; no clear D gene. From germline, CDR1 is KGHSH and CDR2 LQKENI. The CDR3 is 12 residues long. V dropped 6 bases and J dropped 4 bases, with 9 bases sitting between them.

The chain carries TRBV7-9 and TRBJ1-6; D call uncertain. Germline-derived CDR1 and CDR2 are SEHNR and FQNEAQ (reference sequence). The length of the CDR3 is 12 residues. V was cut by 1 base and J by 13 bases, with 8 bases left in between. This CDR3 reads CASSLGSQPLHF. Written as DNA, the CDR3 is TGTGCCAGCAGCTTAGGTTCCCAGCCCCTCCACTTT.

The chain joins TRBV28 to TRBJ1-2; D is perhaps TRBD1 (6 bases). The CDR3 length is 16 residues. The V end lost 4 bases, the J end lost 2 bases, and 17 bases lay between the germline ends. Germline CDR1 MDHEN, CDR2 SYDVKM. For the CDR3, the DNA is TGTGCCAGCAGTTCACCATACCGGGACAAAAACTATGGCTACACCTTC. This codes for CASSSPYRDKNYGYTF.

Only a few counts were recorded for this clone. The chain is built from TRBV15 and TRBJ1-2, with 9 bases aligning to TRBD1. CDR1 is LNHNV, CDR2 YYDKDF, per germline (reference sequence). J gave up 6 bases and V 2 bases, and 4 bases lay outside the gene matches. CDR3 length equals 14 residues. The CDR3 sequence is CATSRQQGADGYTF. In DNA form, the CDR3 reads TGTGCCACCAGCAGACAACAGGGGGCGGATGGCTACACCTTC.

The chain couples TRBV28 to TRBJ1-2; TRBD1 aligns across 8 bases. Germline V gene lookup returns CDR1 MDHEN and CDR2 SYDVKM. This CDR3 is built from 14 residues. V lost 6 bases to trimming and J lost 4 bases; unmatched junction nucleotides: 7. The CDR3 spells CASRPSGGSYGYTF. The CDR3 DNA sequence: TGTGCCAGCAGGCCATCAGGGGGCAGCTATGGCTACACCTTC.

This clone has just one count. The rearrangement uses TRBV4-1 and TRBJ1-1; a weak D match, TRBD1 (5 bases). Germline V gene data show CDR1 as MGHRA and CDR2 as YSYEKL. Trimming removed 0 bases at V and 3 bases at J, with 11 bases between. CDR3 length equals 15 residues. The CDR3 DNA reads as TGCGCCAGCAGCCAAGATCAGGACACCGACACTGAAGCTTTCTTT. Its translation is CASSQDQDTDTEAFF.

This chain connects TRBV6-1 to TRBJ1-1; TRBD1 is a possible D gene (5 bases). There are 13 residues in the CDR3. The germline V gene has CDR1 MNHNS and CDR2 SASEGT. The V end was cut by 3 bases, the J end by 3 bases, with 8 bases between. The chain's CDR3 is CASSEGRDTEAFF. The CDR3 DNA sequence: TGTGCCAGCAGTGAGGGCAGGGACACTGAAGCTTTCTTT.

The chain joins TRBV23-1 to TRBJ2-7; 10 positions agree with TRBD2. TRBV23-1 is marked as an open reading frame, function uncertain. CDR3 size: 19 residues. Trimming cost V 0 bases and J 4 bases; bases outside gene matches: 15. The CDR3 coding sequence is TGCGCCAGCAGTCAATCTTGCATAGCGGGGGGCCGCCGACCTTACGAGCAGTACGTC. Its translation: CASSQSCIAGGRRPYEQYV.

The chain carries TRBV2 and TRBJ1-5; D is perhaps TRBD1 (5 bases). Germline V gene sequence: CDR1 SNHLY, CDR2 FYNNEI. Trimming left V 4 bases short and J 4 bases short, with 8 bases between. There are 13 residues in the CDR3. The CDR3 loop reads CASSVGGNQPQHF. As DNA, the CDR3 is TGTGCCAGCAGTGTGGGGGGGAATCAGCCCCAGCATTTT.

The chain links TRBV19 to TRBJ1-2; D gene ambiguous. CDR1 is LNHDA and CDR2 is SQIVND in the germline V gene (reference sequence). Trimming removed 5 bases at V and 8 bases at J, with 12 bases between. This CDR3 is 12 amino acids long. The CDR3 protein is CASSASLLGYTF. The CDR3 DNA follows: TGTGCCAGTAGTGCGTCCTTATTAGGCTACACCTTC.

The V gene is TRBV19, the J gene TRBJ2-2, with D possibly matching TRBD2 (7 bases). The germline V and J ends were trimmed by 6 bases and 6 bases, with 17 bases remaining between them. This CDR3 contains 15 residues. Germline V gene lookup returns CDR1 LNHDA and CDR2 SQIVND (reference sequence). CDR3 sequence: CASSWGGRVSGELFF. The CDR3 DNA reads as TGTGCCAGTAGCTGGGGGGGGCGAGTTTCCGGGGAGCTGTTTTTT.

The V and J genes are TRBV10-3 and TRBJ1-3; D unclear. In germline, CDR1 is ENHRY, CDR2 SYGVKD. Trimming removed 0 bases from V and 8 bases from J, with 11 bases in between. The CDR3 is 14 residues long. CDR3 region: CAISESRQIDTIYF. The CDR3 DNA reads TGTGCCATCAGTGAGTCGAGGCAGATAGACACCATATATTTT.

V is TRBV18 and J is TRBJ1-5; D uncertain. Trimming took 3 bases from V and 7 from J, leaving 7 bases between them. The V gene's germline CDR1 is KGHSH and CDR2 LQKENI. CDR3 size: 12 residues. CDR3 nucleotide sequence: TGTGCCAGCTCACCTTACGGGCAGCCCCAGCATTTT. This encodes CASSPYGQPQHF.

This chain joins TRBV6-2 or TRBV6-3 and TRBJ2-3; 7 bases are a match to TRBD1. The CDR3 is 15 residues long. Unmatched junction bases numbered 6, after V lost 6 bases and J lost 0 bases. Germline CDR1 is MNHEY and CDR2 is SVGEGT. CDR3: CASSQTGWSTDTQYF. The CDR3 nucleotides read TGTGCCAGCAGCCAGACAGGGTGGAGCACAGATACGCAGTATTTT.

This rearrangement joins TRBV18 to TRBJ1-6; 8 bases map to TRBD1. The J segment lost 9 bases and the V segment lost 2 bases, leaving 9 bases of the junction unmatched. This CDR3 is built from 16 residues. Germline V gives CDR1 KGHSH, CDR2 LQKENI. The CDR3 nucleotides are TGTGCCAGCTCACCAACTTTGGGGACAGGAGTTTCACCCCTCCACTTT. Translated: CASSPTLGTGVSPLHF. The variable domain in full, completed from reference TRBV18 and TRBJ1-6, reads NAGVMQNPRHLVRRRGQEARLRCSPMKGHSHVYWYRQLPEEGLKFMVYLQKENIIDESGMPKERFSAEFPKEGPSILRIQQVVRGDSAAYFCASSPTLGTGVSPLHFGNGTRLTVT.

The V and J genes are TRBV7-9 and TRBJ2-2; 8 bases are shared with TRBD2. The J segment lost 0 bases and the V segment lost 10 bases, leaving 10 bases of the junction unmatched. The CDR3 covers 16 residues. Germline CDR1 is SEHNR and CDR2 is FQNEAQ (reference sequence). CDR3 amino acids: CAIITGGGANTGELFF. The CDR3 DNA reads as TGTGCCATCATCACCGGGGGGGGTGCGAACACCGGGGAGCTGTTTTTT.

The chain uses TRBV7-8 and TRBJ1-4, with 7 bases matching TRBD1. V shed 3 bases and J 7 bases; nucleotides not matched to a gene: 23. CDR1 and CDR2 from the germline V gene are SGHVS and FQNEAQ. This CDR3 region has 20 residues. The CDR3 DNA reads TGTGCCAGCAGCTTCCCAAGGTCGAGACAGGGTGTCCCATTTGGTGAAAAACTGTTTTTT. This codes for CASSFPRSRQGVPFGEKLFF.

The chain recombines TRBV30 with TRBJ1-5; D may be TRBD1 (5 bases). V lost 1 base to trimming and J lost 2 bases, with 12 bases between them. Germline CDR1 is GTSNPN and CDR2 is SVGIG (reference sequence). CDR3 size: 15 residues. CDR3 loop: CAWSAHPGGNQPQHF. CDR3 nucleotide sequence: TGTGCCTGGAGTGCCCACCCGGGGGGCAATCAGCCCCAGCATTTT.

CDR3 protein: CAISGSGGGNEQFF. In nucleotides, the CDR3 is TGTGCCATCAGTGGGAGCGGGGGGGGGAATGAGCAGTTCTTC. The genes are TRBV10-3 and TRBJ2-1; 10 positions match TRBD2. Trimming cost V 4 bases and J 7 bases; bases outside gene matches: 4. Germline CDR1 and CDR2: ENHRY and SYGVKD. CDR3 length equals 14 residues.

The DNA for the CDR3 is TGTGCCAGCAGCGGCGGAAACAATCAGCCCCAGCATTTT. Translating it yields CASSGGNNQPQHF. This sequence joins TRBV6-4 and TRBJ1-5; D is unclear. V dropped 6 bases and J dropped 3 bases, with 9 bases sitting between them. The germline V gene encodes CDR1 MRHNA and CDR2 SNTAGT. The CDR3 is 13 residues long.

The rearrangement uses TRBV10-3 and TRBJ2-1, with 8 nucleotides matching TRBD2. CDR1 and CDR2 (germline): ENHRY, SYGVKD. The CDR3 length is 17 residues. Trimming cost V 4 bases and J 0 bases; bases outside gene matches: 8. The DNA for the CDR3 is TGTGCCATCAGTGGGTCGGGTAGCGGGGACTCCTACAATGAGCAGTTCTTC. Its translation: CAISGSGSGDSYNEQFF.

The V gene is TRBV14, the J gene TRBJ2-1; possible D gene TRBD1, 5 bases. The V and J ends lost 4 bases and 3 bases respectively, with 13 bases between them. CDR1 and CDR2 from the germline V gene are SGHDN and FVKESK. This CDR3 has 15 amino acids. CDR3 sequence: CASSPTRVLYNEQFF. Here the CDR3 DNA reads TGTGCCAGCAGCCCTACCAGGGTCCTCTACAATGAGCAGTTCTTC.

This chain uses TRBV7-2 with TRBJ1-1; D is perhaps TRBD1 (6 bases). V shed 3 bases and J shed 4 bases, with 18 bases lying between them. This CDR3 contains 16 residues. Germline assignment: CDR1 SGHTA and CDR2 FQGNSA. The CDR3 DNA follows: TGTGCCAGCAGCTTCACGTCGGACCTAGGGGGCACTGAAGCTTTCTTT. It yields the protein CASSFTSDLGGTEAFF.

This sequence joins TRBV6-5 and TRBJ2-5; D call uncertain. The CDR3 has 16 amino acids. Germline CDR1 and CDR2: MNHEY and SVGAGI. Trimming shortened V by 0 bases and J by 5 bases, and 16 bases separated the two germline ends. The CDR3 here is CASSYSPKAQWETQYF. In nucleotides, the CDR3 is TGTGCCAGCAGTTACTCGCCCAAGGCACAGTGGGAGACCCAGTACTTC.